What follows are 15 T cell receptor beta chains derived from one specimen sequenced in a study of cytomegalovirus exposure and HLA in healthy donors. The primer mix had 60 Vbeta and 13 Jbeta primers. The table came from immunoSEQ multiplex PCR; TCRdb's copy has only in-frame clones and leaves some out. The table shows approximately 130,000 clones, with around 80% occurring only once. Sequencing input: PBMCs. These receptors originate from a woman aged 40 to 49 in good health and CMV-seronegative.

The chain employs TRBV19 and TRBJ2-7; 8 bases are a match to TRBD2. The germline gives CDR1 LNHDA, CDR2 SQIVND (reference sequence). The CDR3 runs 10 residues. V lost 10 bases, J lost 6 bases, and 2 bases stayed unmatched. As DNA, the CDR3 is TGTGCCACGGGGGGGCTCGAGCAGTACTTC. It translates to CATGGLEQYF. Based on the CDR3 plus reference TRBV19 and TRBJ2-7, the full variable domain is DGGITQSPKYLFRKEGQNVTLSCEQNLNHDAMYWYRQDPGQGLRLIYYSQIVNDFQKGDIAEGYSVSREKKESFPLTVTSAQKNPTAFYLCATGGLEQYFGPGTRLTVT.

The V and J genes are TRBV19 and TRBJ1-5, with D possibly being TRBD1 (6 bases). V was clipped by 7 bases and J by 9 bases, with 25 bases between them. CDR1 LNHDA and CDR2 SQIVND come from the germline V gene (reference sequence). The length of the CDR3 is 16 residues. Here the CDR3 reads CASTSKVWGRLRPQHF. The CDR3 nucleotides are TGTGCCAGTACCTCAAAGGTGTGGGGGCGCCTTCGGCCCCAGCATTTT.

The rearrangement links TRBV27 to TRBJ2-7; 7 positions agree with TRBD2. CDR1 MNHEY and CDR2 SMNVEV come from the germline V gene (reference sequence). This CDR3 spans 13 amino acids. Germline trimming cut 2 bases from V and 2 bases from J; bases unmatched to any gene: 0. The chain's CDR3 is CASSLGLAYEQYF. CDR3 DNA sequence: TGTGCCAGCAGTTTAGGACTAGCCTACGAGCAGTACTTC.

This chain joins TRBV1 and TRBJ2-2; the D call TRBD2 from the table was never checked on the DNA. TRBV1 represents a pseudogene. The CDR3 is made up of 17 amino acids. CDR3 sequence (DNA): TGCACCAGCAGCCAAGAACTAGCGGGGGGGGGCACCGGGGAGCTGTTTTTT. Translating gives CTSSQELAGGGTGELFF.

V usage is TRBV19 and J usage is TRBJ2-3; D is unclear. The CDR3 is 14 residues long. CDR1 is LNHDA, CDR2 SQIVND, per germline (reference sequence). Trimming took off 5 bases at V and 2 bases at J, with 11 bases between the two ends. CDR3 coding DNA: TGTGCCAGTAGTTCACAAGTTTTCACAGATACGCAGTATTTT. This gives the protein CASSSQVFTDTQYF.

The rearrangement joins TRBV9 to TRBJ2-3; 10 bases match TRBD2. The V and J ends lost 3 bases and 1 base, in that order; junction bases with no gene match: 14. Germline CDR1 reads SGDLS; CDR2 reads YYNGEE. The CDR3 extends over 19 amino acids. CDR3 bases: TGTGCCAGCAGCGGGGGGTCGGTAGCGGGGGGCCGGGGCACAGATACGCAGTATTTT. This gives the protein CASSGGSVAGGRGTDTQYF.

This clone is a singleton in its sample. The chain couples TRBV6-1 to TRBJ1-1; no reliable D call. V lost 3 bases and J 0 bases, leaving 14 bases between the germline ends. The CDR3 has 16 residues. Germline V gene lookup returns CDR1 MNHNS and CDR2 SASEGT. The chain's CDR3 is CASSDVVGRVNTEAFF. Written as DNA, the CDR3 is TGTGCCAGCAGTGATGTCGTCGGTCGTGTGAACACTGAAGCTTTCTTT.

This rearrangement joins TRBV27 to TRBJ2-7; 11 bases line up with TRBD2. Germline CDR1 and CDR2: MNHEY and SMNVEV (reference sequence). The CDR3 is 17 amino acids. J gave up 7 bases and V 1 base, and 12 bases lay outside the gene matches. The CDR3 protein is CASSLLIAGGPVDEQYF. Here the CDR3 DNA reads TGTGCCAGCAGTTTATTGATAGCGGGGGGGCCCGTCGATGAGCAGTACTTC.

CDR3 DNA: TGTGCCAGCAGCTTAGGGCTAGCGGGGTACAATGAGCAGTTCTTC. This encodes CASSLGLAGYNEQFF. The V call is TRBV7-2, the J call TRBJ2-1; 9 nucleotides match TRBD2. In germline, CDR1 is SGHTA, CDR2 FQGNSA. The CDR3 has 15 amino acids. V was clipped by 1 base and J by 4 bases; unmatched bases: 2.

The chain has TRBV19 and TRBJ1-2; TRBD1 agrees at 7 bases. The V and J ends lost 5 bases and 10 bases, in that order; junction bases with no gene match: 10. The CDR3 sequence is 13 residues long. Germline CDR1 reads LNHDA; CDR2 reads SQIVND (reference sequence). CDR3 sequence: CASSVTGTEVYTF. CDR3 in DNA: TGTGCCAGTAGTGTGACCGGGACAGAGGTCTACACCTTC.

The chain is built from TRBV9 and TRBJ2-5; tentative D call: TRBD1 (5 bases). Trimming shortened V by 0 bases and J by 4 bases, and 10 bases separated the two germline ends. Germline CDR1 SGDLS, CDR2 YYNGEE. The CDR3 has 14 residues. CDR3 bases: TGTGCCAGCAGCGTAGGCAGGGATGGAGAGACCCAGTACTTC. It specifies CASSVGRDGETQYF. The whole variable domain, filled in from reference TRBV9 and TRBJ2-5, reads DSGVTQTPKHLITATGQRVTLRCSPRSGDLSVYWYQQSLDQGLQFLIQYYNGEERAKGNILERFSAQQFPDLHSELNLSSLELGDSALYFCASSVGRDGETQYFGPGTRLLVL.

The rearrangement uses TRBV9 and TRBJ2-7; 9 positions match TRBD1. Trimming took 3 bases from V and 6 from J; bases not matched to a gene: 10. From germline, CDR1 is SGDLS and CDR2 YYNGEE. This CDR3 spans 15 amino acids. The CDR3 bases are TGTGCCAGCAGCGCTAGGACAGGGGAGTCGGGCGAGCAGTACTTC. It specifies CASSARTGESGEQYF. Variable domain in full (rest from reference TRBV9 and TRBJ2-7): DSGVTQTPKHLITATGQRVTLRCSPRSGDLSVYWYQQSLDQGLQFLIQYYNGEERAKGNILERFSAQQFPDLHSELNLSSLELGDSALYFCASSARTGESGEQYFGPGTRLTVT.

This chain uses TRBV2 with TRBJ2-3; TRBD2 aligns across 8 bases. V gave up 2 bases and J gave up 1 base; unmatched junction bases: 8. This CDR3 contains 17 residues. The germline CDR1 and CDR2 sequences are SNHLY and FYNNEI. Written as DNA, the CDR3 is TGTGCCAGCAGTGAAAAGTCTCGGCGGGGGGGCACAGATACGCAGTATTTT. This encodes CASSEKSRRGGTDTQYF. Filled out from reference TRBV2 and TRBJ2-3, the complete variable domain reads EPEVTQTPSHQVTQMGQEVILRCVPISNHLYFYWYRQILGQKVEFLVSFYNNEISEKSEIFDDQFSVERPDGSNFTLKIRSTKLEDSAMYFCASSEKSRRGGTDTQYFGPGTRLTVL.

The chain carries TRBV18 and TRBJ1-2, with D tentatively TRBD1 (6 bases). This CDR3 spans 15 amino acids. V was pared by 3 bases and J by 1 base, with 12 bases between. CDR1 is KGHSH, CDR2 LQKENI, per germline. The CDR3 DNA sequence: TGTGCCAGCTCACCTAGGGACACCGATAACTATGGCTACACCTTC. Its protein is CASSPRDTDNYGYTF.

This clone was recorded a few times. This chain joins TRBV15 and TRBJ2-3; a possible D gene is TRBD1 (6 bases). V was pared by 0 bases and J by 6 bases, with 13 bases between. The CDR3 contains 15 residues. CDR1 is LNHNV, CDR2 YYDKDF, per germline (reference sequence). The CDR3 spells CATSRDYLGADTQYF. CDR3 in DNA: TGTGCCACCAGCAGAGATTATTTGGGGGCGGATACGCAGTATTTT.